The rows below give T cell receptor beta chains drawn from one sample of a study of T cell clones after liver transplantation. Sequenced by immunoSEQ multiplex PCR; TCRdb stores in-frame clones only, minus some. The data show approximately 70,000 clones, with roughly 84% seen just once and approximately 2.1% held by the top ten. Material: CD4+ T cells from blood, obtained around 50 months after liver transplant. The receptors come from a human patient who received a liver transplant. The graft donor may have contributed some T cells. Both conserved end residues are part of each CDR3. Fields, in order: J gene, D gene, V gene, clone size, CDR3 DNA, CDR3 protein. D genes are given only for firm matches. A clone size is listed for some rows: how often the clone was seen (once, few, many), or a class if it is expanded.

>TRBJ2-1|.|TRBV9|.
TGTGCCAGCAGCGTTGGGCTAGGGGGGCAAAGCTCCTACAATGAGCAGTTCTTC
CASSVGLGGQSSYNEQFF
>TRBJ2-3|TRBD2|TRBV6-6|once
TGTGCCAGCAGCGTAGCGGGAGTCGGAGATACGCAGTATTTT
CASSVAGVGDTQYF
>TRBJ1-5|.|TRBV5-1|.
TGCGCCAGCAGCTTGGGGGCAGGGGAGCAGCCCCAGCATTTT
CASSLGAGEQPQHF
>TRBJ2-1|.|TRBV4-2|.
TGTGCCAGCAGCCAAGGAAACTTATTGAATGAGCAGTTCTTC
CASSQGNLLNEQFF
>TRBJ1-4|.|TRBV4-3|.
TGCGCCAGCAGCCAAGACTTCCCTGGGGTAGAAAAACTGTTTTTT
CASSQDFPGVEKLFF
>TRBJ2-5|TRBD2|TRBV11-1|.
TGTGCCAGCAGCGCAACTAGCGGGGGGGCCCTGAAGGAGACCCAGTACTTC
CASSATSGGALKETQYF
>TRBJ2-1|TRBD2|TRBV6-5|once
TGTGCCAGCAGTCCGGGACTAGCGGGAATTGAGCAGTTCTTC
CASSPGLAGIEQFF
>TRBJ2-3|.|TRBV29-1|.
TGCAGCGTCGCAGGCGCTCGGACGGATACTAGCACAGATACGCAGTATTTT
CSVAGARTDTSTDTQYF
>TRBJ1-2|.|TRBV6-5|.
TGTGCCAGCAGTTACCACGGGACGTACTATGGCTACACCTTC
CASSYHGTYYGYTF
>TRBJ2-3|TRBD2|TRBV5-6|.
TGTGCCAGCAGCTTTGTACTAGCGGGGGTTGCCCGGGATACGCAGTATTTT
CASSFVLAGVARDTQYF
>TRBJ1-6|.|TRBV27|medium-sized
TGTGCCAGCAGGGTAGGGTCCCCAAGTTCACCCCTCCACTTT
CASRVGSPSSPLHF
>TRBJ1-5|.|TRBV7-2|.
TGTGCCACCAGCCGACAGCCCAATCAGCCCCAGCATTTT
CATSRQPNQPQHF
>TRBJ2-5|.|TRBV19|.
TGTGCCAGTAGTATAGGAGGCAGGGGGGCCGGAGAGACCCAGTACTTC
CASSIGGRGAGETQYF
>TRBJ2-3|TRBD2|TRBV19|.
TGTGCCAGTAGTATTGGACTAGCGGTCACAGATACGCAGTATTTT
CASSIGLAVTDTQYF
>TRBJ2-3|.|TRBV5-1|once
TGCGCCAGCAGCACGATGGCCGGGGCTTCCACAGATACGCAGTATTTT
CASSTMAGASTDTQYF
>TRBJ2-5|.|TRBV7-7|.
TGTGCCAGCACCCAAGGGCCTCGGGAGACCCAGTACTTC
CASTQGPRETQYF
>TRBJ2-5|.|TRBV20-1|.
TGCAGTGCCCTGGCCCTTGAAACCCAGTACTTC
CSALALETQYF
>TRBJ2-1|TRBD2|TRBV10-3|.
TGTGCCACCACTAGCGGGGGGGCCAATGAGCAGTTCTTC
CATTSGGANEQFF
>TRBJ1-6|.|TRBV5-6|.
TGTGCCAGCAGCTTGGGACAGAATTCACCCCTCCACTTT
CASSLGQNSPLHF
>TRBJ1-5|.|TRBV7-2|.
TGTGCCAGCAGCTTAGAGCGGGGGCGCAGTCAGCCCCAGCATTTT
CASSLERGRSQPQHF
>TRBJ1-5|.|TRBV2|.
TGTGCCAGCAGTCCGACGGGAATGGGAAATCAGCCCCAGCATTTT
CASSPTGMGNQPQHF
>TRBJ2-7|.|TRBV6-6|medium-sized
TGTGCCAGCAGTTACTTTGGGGGAAACGAGCAGTACTTC
CASSYFGGNEQYF
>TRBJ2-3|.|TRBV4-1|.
TGCGCCAGCAGCCACTCAGGGCCCACAGATACGCAGTATTTT
CASSHSGPTDTQYF
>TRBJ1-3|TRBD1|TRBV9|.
TGTGCCAGCAGCATGCGAACAGGGGGCGCGTATGGAAACACCATATATTTT
CASSMRTGGAYGNTIYF
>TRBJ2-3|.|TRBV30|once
TGTGCCTGGCAGGGAGGGGGGCCACGCACAGATACGCAGTATTTT
CAWQGGGPRTDTQYF
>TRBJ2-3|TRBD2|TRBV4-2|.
TGTGCCAGCAGCCAGGAACTAGCGGGGGGACAGAGCACAGATACGCAGTATTTT
CASSQELAGGQSTDTQYF
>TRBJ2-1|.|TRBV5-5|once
TGTGCCAGCAGCTTGGCAGGAGGTGGGAATGAGCAGTTCTTC
CASSLAGGGNEQFF
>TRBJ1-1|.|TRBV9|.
TGTGCCAGCAGCGTAGGGGCAGGGAAGATGAACACTGAAGCTTTCTTT
CASSVGAGKMNTEAFF
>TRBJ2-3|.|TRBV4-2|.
TGTGCCAGCAGCCAAGGGGTAACAGATACGCAGTATTTT
CASSQGVTDTQYF
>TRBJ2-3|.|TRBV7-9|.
TGTGCCAGCAGCCCCAGGGGACCCGATACGCAGTATTTT
CASSPRGPDTQYF
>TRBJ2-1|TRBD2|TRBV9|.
TGTGCCAGCAGCAGGACGGAAAATAGCGGGAGGGCCCGGGATGAGCAGTTCTTC
CASSRTENSGRARDEQFF
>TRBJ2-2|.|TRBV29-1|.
TGCAGCGTTAGGGGGGTTATCCGAAACACCGGGGAGCTGTTTTTT
CSVRGVIRNTGELFF
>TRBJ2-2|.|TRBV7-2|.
TGTGCCAGCAGCCCTCTTAATGGAGGGGCGAATGGGGAGCTGTTTTTT
CASSPLNGGANGELFF
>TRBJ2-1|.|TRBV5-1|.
TGCGCCACCAATAGCGGTCTCAGCTCCTACAATGAGCAGTTCTTC
CATNSGLSSYNEQFF
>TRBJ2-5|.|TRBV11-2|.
TGTGCCAGCAGCCAAGCCCAAGAGACCCAGTACTTC
CASSQAQETQYF
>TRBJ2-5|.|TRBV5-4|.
TGTGCCAGCAGCTTACGGTCCGGGAGTGGAGAGACCCAGTACTTC
CASSLRSGSGETQYF
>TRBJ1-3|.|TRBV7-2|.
TGTGCCAGCAGCCCTCGTTCTCTTGGCGGAAACACCATATATTTT
CASSPRSLGGNTIYF
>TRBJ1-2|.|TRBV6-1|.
TGTGCCAGCAGTGATGGAGGGTTGTATGGCTACACCTTC
CASSDGGLYGYTF
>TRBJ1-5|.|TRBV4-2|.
TGTGCCAGCAGCCAAGTTGGGGGGAGAAGTCAGCCCCAGCATTTT
CASSQVGGRSQPQHF
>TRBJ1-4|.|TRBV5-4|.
TGTGCCAGCAGCTTGTCAGCACATAATGAAAAACTGTTTTTT
CASSLSAHNEKLFF
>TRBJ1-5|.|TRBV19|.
TGTGCCAGTAGTATAGGTACCAATAGCAATCAGCCCCAGCATTTT
CASSIGTNSNQPQHF
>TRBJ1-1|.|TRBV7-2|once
TGTGCCAGCAGCAAAACTGGACGGGCCAGTGAAGCTTTCTTT
CASSKTGRASEAFF
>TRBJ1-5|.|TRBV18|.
TGTGCCAGCTCACCCGTGGGGGGGGCCCAGCCCCAGCATTTT
CASSPVGGAQPQHF
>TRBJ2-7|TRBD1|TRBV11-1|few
TGTGCCAGCAGCCCCAACAGGGGGCGCCTCGGCGGGCCTTCCTACGAGCAGTACTTC
CASSPNRGRLGGPSYEQYF
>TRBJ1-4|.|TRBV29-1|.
TGCAGCGCCGAAGACAGAGATAATGAAAAACTGTTTTTT
CSAEDRDNEKLFF
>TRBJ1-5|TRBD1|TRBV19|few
TGTGCCAGTAGACGACAGGGGGCCCAAGAAGGTCAGCCCCAGCATTTT
CASRRQGAQEGQPQHF
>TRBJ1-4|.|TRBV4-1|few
TGCGCCAGCAGCCGATTAGAAAGGAGTGAAAAACTGTTTTTT
CASSRLERSEKLFF
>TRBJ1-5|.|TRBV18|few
TGTGCCAGCTCTCGCTACAGTAGCAATCAGCCCCAGCATTTT
CASSRYSSNQPQHF
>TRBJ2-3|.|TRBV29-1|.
TGCAGCGCCGACGGCGGGGTCACAGATACGCAGTATTTT
CSADGGVTDTQYF
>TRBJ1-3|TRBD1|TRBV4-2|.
TGTGCCAGCAGCCCGCAAACCAGGGGGGACGGAAACACCATATATTTT
CASSPQTRGDGNTIYF
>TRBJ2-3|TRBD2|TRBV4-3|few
TGCGCCAGCAGCCAAGATCCCCCTATCTCCGCGGGAGCTATAGATACGCAGTATTTT
CASSQDPPISAGAIDTQYF
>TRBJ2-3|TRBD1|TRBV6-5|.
TGTGCCAGCAGTTTCGGACAGGGCCCAGATACGCAGTATTTT
CASSFGQGPDTQYF
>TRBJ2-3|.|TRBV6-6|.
TGTGCCAGCAGTTACCGTGACACAGATACGCAGTATTTT
CASSYRDTDTQYF
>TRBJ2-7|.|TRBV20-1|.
TGCAGTGCTGTCGAGGGGGACGAGCAGTACTTC
CSAVEGDEQYF
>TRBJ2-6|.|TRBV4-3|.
TGCGCCAGCAGCCCTTCCAGCACCGGGGCCAACGTCCTGACTTTC
CASSPSSTGANVLTF
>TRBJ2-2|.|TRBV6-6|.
TGTGCCAGCAGATTAGATCAGTTCGCCGGGGAGCTGTTTTTT
CASRLDQFAGELFF